The 14 T cell receptor beta chains reported below all come from one sample, sequenced in a study of molecular identifiers for immune sequencing clone quantification. TCRdb re-analysed the PCR reads in MiXCR, keeping a single row per CDR3 protein. The sample has around 320,000 distinct CDR3 sequences; about 23% are singletons. Sequenced sample: naive CD8+ T cells from blood, with Jurkat cell RNA spiked in. Documented subset: FACS-sorted CD8+CD4-CCR7+CD45RA+ naive T cells. The receptors derive from a human donor in good health. Some libraries in this study had Jurkat cell RNA spiked in.

This clonotype appeared a single time. A much more abundant neighbour one base away suggests this may be a read error. V is TRBV7-9 and J is TRBJ2-7, with D perhaps TRBD1 (5 bases). The germline gives CDR1 SEHNR, CDR2 FQNEAQ (reference sequence). The CDR3 is 13 residues long. V lost 5 bases to trimming and J lost 2 bases, with 10 bases between them. The chain's CDR3 is CASSQGAPYEQYF. The CDR3 coding sequence is TGTGCCAGCAGCCAAGGGGCCCCCTACGAGCAGTACTTC.

This clonotype came up many times. DNA for the CDR3: TGTGCCAGCAGCCCCCGGACAGGGGACTACGAGCAGTACTTC. Amino acid sequence: CASSPRTGDYEQYF. V gene TRBV7-9 combines with J gene TRBJ2-7, with 9 positions matching TRBD1. This CDR3 has 14 amino acids. Germline values: CDR1 SEHNR, CDR2 FQNEAQ (reference sequence). The trim removed 5 bases at V and 3 bases at J, leaving 5 bases unmatched. Full variable domain (outside the CDR3, taken from reference TRBV7-9 and TRBJ2-7): DTGVSQNPRHKITKRGQNVTFRCDPISEHNRLYWYRQTLGQGPEFLTYFQNEAQLEKSRLLSDRFSAERPKGSFSTLEIQRTEQGDSAMYLCASSPRTGDYEQYFGPGTRLTVT.

The chain uses TRBV19 and TRBJ1-1; the D gene is possibly TRBD1 (5 bases). The CDR3 extends over 15 amino acids. V lost 5 bases and J 4 bases, leaving 17 bases between the germline ends. Germline V lookup: CDR1 LNHDA, CDR2 SQIVND (reference sequence). The CDR3 DNA follows: TGTGCCAGTAGTCCGACCACCCAAGGGGTCACTGAAGCTTTCTTT. Translating gives CASSPTTQGVTEAFF.

This clonotype has just a few counts. This CDR3 is CASSSISGETQYF. CDR3 nucleotide sequence: TGTGCCAGCAGTTCAATAAGCGGAGAGACCCAGTACTTC. This chain joins TRBV27 and TRBJ2-5; D perhaps matches TRBD2 (5 bases). Germline CDR1 and CDR2: MNHEY and SMNVEV (reference sequence). The CDR3 is made up of 13 amino acids. The V end lost 4 bases, the J end lost 4 bases, and 10 bases lay between the germline ends.

This clonotype was counted only a few times. The chain uses TRBV6-6 and TRBJ2-1, with 9 positions matching TRBD1. The CDR3 length is 16 residues. The germline V gene has CDR1 MNHNY and CDR2 SVGAGI (reference sequence). With 0 bases clipped from V and 5 bases from J, the junction kept 5 bases outside the gene matches. CDR3 in DNA: TGTGCCAGCAGTTACTCGACAGGGGGTCAGAACAATGAGCAGTTCTTC. Translated: CASSYSTGGQNNEQFF.

In regard to this clonotype: This may be a read error, as it is one base from a much larger clone. The V and J genes are TRBV9 and TRBJ2-3; 10 nucleotides match TRBD1. Germline V CDR1 and CDR2: SGDLS, YYNGEE. The length of the CDR3 is 15 residues. The CDR3 coding sequence is TGTGCCAGCAGCGCCCGACAGGGGGCAAGGGATACGCTGTATTTT. It is translated as CASSARQGARDTLYF.

This clonotype was seen at least ten times. The chain couples TRBV12-3 or TRBV12-4 to TRBJ2-7, with D possibly TRBD2 on 6 matching bases. The V end lost 5 bases, the J end lost 7 bases, and 12 bases lay between the germline ends. CDR3 length: 12 amino acids. CDR3 region: CASSPLGGEQYF. The DNA for the CDR3 is TGTGCCAGCAGTCCCTTAGGAGGGGAGCAGTACTTC.

This clonotype has only a few counts. This sequence joins TRBV2 and TRBJ1-1; D unresolved. CDR3 size: 15 residues. CDR1 and CDR2 (germline): SNHLY, FYNNEI. The V end was cut by 1 base, the J end by 0 bases, with 9 bases between. DNA for the CDR3: TGTGCCAGCAGTGAAGGTGGAGGGATGAACACTGAAGCTTTCTTT. It encodes CASSEGGGMNTEAFF.

The table lists this clonotype with many counts. This chain joins TRBV9 and TRBJ2-3; the match to TRBD2 covers 11 bases. CDR3 length: 17 amino acids. Germline-derived CDR1 and CDR2 are SGDLS and YYNGEE. The J segment lost 3 bases and the V segment lost 0 bases, leaving 6 bases of the junction unmatched. The CDR3 coding sequence is TGTGCCAGCAGCGTAGCTAGCGGGGGGACGCCAACAGATACGCAGTATTTT. It translates to CASSVASGGTPTDTQYF.

This clonotype was seen more than once but under ten times. The chain employs TRBV12-3 or TRBV12-4 and TRBJ1-2, with a possible D match to TRBD1 (5 bases). The CDR3 is 12 residues long. The ends were cut back, 3 bases at V and 7 bases at J, with 9 bases in the middle. The CDR3 nucleotides are TGTGCCAGCAGTTTGAACAGGCTTGGCTACACCTTC. Protein product: CASSLNRLGYTF.

The count of this clonotype is one. The conserved phenylalanine or tryptophan normally closing the CDR3 is absent here, so this likely arose from a read error. The chain links TRBV3-1 to TRBJ1-1; no clear D. The CDR3 has 12 amino acids. Germline assignment: CDR1 LGHDT and CDR2 YNNKEL (reference sequence). V lost 4 bases to trimming and J lost 5 bases, with 8 bases between them. The CDR3 loop is CASSLMSTEAFL. The CDR3, as DNA: TGTGCCAGCAGCCTGATGTCGACTGAAGCTTTCCTT.

This clonotype has a count of ten or more. This chain connects TRBV2 to TRBJ2-3, with TRBD1 matching 11 bases. J lost 3 bases, V lost 6 bases, and 5 bases had no gene match. This CDR3 is 15 amino acids long. Per the germline V gene, CDR1 is SNHLY and CDR2 is FYNNEI. The CDR3 DNA follows: TGTGCCAGCAGCTCGGACAGGGGGCAGACAGATACGCAGTATTTT. It translates to CASSSDRGQTDTQYF.

A word on this clonotype: A much larger clonotype is one base distant, so this may be a read error. The chain recombines TRBV2 with TRBJ1-5; the D is unclear. Germline CDR1 SNHLY, CDR2 FYNNEI. The CDR3 spans 15 residues. The CDR3 loop is CASSDTGEVNRPQHF. CDR3 DNA: TGTGCCAGCAGTGATACCGGGGAGGTTAATCGGCCCCAGCATTTT.

The chain uses TRBV4-3 and TRBJ2-7; D is unclear. The V gene lost 2 bases and the J gene lost 3 bases, with 14 bases spanning the gap. CDR1 is LGHNA, CDR2 YSLEER, per germline. The CDR3 has 15 residues. The CDR3 loop is CASSQTYSWLYEQYF. DNA for the CDR3: TGCGCCAGCAGCCAAACTTATAGTTGGCTCTACGAGCAGTACTTC.